The clone carrying this T cell receptor beta chain was counted many times. Unique molecular identifiers tagged the TCRbeta library. Using its own MiXCR run on the PCR reads, TCRdb lists one record per CDR3 protein. In the table there are about 360,000 distinct CDR3 sequences, about an eighth of which are singletons. The data are from a study of T-cell reconstitution after alpha-beta-depleted transplantation in children. Germline CDR1 reads SQVTM; CDR2 reads ANQGSEA. The CDR3 has 10 amino acids. V gave up 5 bases and J gave up 7 bases, with 8 bases separating them. The chain has TRBV29-1 and TRBJ1-1; D is unclear. The material sequenced was PBMCs, taken from the stem cell graft. This receptor was obtained from a human donor who donated a stem cell graft to a child with Fanconi anemia. The CDR3: CSVLGNEAFF. The CDR3 bases are TGCAGCGTTCTGGGAAATGAAGCTTTCTTT.